One and the same sample provided the 27 T cell receptor beta chains below, sequenced in a study of cytomegalovirus exposure and HLA in healthy donors. Use of 60 Vbeta and 13 Jbeta primers characterized the PCR. Only in-frame clones appear in the TCRdb table, and some are missing; sequencing was by immunoSEQ multiplex PCR. The data show a few hundred thousand clones, 80% to 95% seen once. The specimen was PBMCs. All receptors derive from a girl aged 2-10 years in good health and CMV-seronegative.

The J gene is TRBJ1-2, the V gene TRBV9; 8 nucleotides match TRBD1. This CDR3 is 16 amino acids long. Trimming cost V 3 bases and J 4 bases; bases outside gene matches: 11. Germline loops: CDR1 SGDLS, CDR2 YYNGEE. CDR3 sequence (DNA): TGTGCCAGCAGCGGGACCCAGGGGGCGGTGGGCTATGGCTACACCTTC. It translates to CASSGTQGAVGYGYTF.

This sequence joins TRBV19 and TRBJ2-2, with D possibly matching TRBD1 (6 bases). Trimming pared 5 bases from V and 5 bases from J, leaving 12 bases between. The CDR3 has 14 residues. Germline V lookup: CDR1 LNHDA, CDR2 SQIVND (reference sequence). CDR3 nucleotides: TGTGCCAGTAGTTATACAGGGCCAACCGGGGAGCTGTTTTTT. It yields the protein CASSYTGPTGELFF. Together with reference TRBV19 and TRBJ2-2, the CDR3 gives the full variable domain: DGGITQSPKYLFRKEGQNVTLSCEQNLNHDAMYWYRQDPGQGLRLIYYSQIVNDFQKGDIAEGYSVSREKKESFPLTVTSAQKNPTAFYLCASSYTGPTGELFFGEGSRLTVL.

The chain combines TRBV5-1 with TRBJ2-2; 9 bases align to TRBD1. V lost 4 bases, J lost 4 bases, and 5 bases stayed unmatched. The CDR3 spans 15 residues. CDR1 SGHRS and CDR2 YFSETQ come from the germline V gene. The CDR3 nucleotides read TGCGCCAGCAGCCGAGGGACAGGGACCACCGGGGAGCTGTTTTTT. Protein product: CASSRGTGTTGELFF.

The CDR3 DNA is TGTGCCAGCAGCTTAGCGCTGGGGGGCTCTGGAAACACCATATATTTT. Translating it yields CASSLALGGSGNTIYF. The gene calls are TRBV7-8 and TRBJ1-3, with a possible D match to TRBD1 (5 bases). In germline, CDR1 is SGHVS, CDR2 FQNEAQ. The CDR3 sequence is 16 residues long. Trimming took off 0 bases at V and 0 bases at J, with 9 bases between the two ends.

The V and J genes are TRBV19 and TRBJ2-5; tentative D call: TRBD1 (6 bases). This CDR3 region has 12 residues. CDR1 is LNHDA and CDR2 is SQIVND in the germline V gene (reference sequence). Trimming stripped 6 bases from V and 4 bases from J, with 9 bases between. CDR3 in amino acids: CASRGTRETQYF. CDR3 in DNA: TGTGCCAGTAGAGGGACACGAGAGACCCAGTACTTC.

The DNA of the CDR3 is TGTGCCAGCAGCTTAGCCCTCACTACGGGGCGGGGGGGTCCCGGGGAGCTGTTTTTT. Translation: CASSLALTTGRGGPGELFF. The J gene is TRBJ2-2, the V gene TRBV11-2, with TRBD2 identical over 9 bases. There are 19 residues in the CDR3. V trimming: 1 base; J trimming: 6 bases; junction bases outside the gene matches: 15. Looked up from germline, CDR1 is SGHAT and CDR2 is FQNNGV.

This chain joins TRBV6-5 and TRBJ2-1, with D possibly matching TRBD2 (5 bases). The CDR3 totals 15 residues. Germline V gene sequence: CDR1 MNHEY, CDR2 SVGAGI. V was trimmed by 7 bases and J by 0 bases, leaving 13 bases between them. This CDR3 is CASTARGNSYNEQFF. The DNA for the CDR3 is TGTGCCAGCACCGCCCGGGGTAACTCCTACAATGAGCAGTTCTTC.

The V gene is TRBV10-1, the J gene TRBJ2-3; D is possibly TRBD2 (5 bases). The germline CDR1 and CDR2 sequences are WNHNN and SYGVQD (reference sequence). The CDR3 sequence is 13 residues long. With 0 bases removed from V and 11 bases from J, the gap between germline ends came to 12 bases. The CDR3 region has the DNA TGCGCCAGCAGTGAGTCCGGGATTGGGAGGCAGTATTTT. Translated, it gives CASSESGIGRQYF.

V usage is TRBV5-1 and J usage is TRBJ1-2, with 8 bases aligning to TRBD1. Trimming removed 5 bases from V and 5 bases from J; junction bases left unmatched: 5. There are 13 residues in the CDR3. Per the germline V gene, CDR1 is SGHRS and CDR2 is YFSETQ. CDR3 DNA sequence: TGCGCCAGCAGGGACGGACAGGGTTATGGCTACACCTTC. Protein sequence: CASRDGQGYGYTF.

This clone was counted a single time. The chain joins TRBV7-9 to TRBJ2-7, with 10 nucleotides matching TRBD2. J was trimmed by 4 bases and V by 6 bases; bases with no gene match: 6. The germline CDR1 and CDR2 sequences are SEHNR and FQNEAQ (reference sequence). CDR3 length equals 14 residues. Here the CDR3 reads CASREREGQYEQYF. DNA for the CDR3: TGTGCCAGCAGGGAGCGGGAGGGCCAGTACGAGCAGTACTTC.

V gene TRBV4-1 combines with J gene TRBJ1-2; weak D call: TRBD1 (5 bases). Trimming shortened V by 1 base and J by 7 bases, and 25 bases separated the two germline ends. The CDR3 runs to 18 residues. Germline CDR1 and CDR2: MGHRA and YSYEKL. CDR3 region: CASSQVEWIREGSGGYTF. CDR3 sequence (DNA): TGCGCCAGCAGCCAAGTAGAGTGGATCAGGGAGGGAAGTGGTGGCTACACCTTC.

The V call is TRBV15, the J call TRBJ1-5, with D uncertain. The CDR3 consists of 13 residues. V gave up 3 bases and J gave up 2 bases, with 5 bases separating them. Per germline, CDR1 LNHNV and CDR2 YYDKDF (reference sequence). The CDR3 nucleotides are TGTGCCACCAGCAGCGGAGGCAATCAGCCCCAGCATTTT. As protein: CATSSGGNQPQHF.

The chain combines TRBV7-2 with TRBJ2-1; tentative D call: TRBD1 (6 bases). Trimming took off 0 bases at V and 0 bases at J, with 6 bases between the two ends. CDR1 is SGHTA, CDR2 FQGNSA, per germline. The CDR3 contains 15 residues. The CDR3 sequence is CASSLADSSYNEQFF. The CDR3 nucleotides read TGTGCCAGCAGCTTAGCGGACAGCTCCTACAATGAGCAGTTCTTC.

This clone has only one observation. The rearrangement uses TRBV28 and TRBJ2-7; 11 bases align to TRBD2. V shed 2 bases and J 4 bases; nucleotides not matched to a gene: 7. Germline CDR1 and CDR2: MDHEN and SYDVKM. This CDR3 has 16 amino acids. CDR3: CASSLVSGGALYEQYF. Here the CDR3 DNA reads TGTGCCAGCAGTTTAGTTAGCGGGGGGGCCCTGTACGAGCAGTACTTC.

The chain combines TRBV25-1 with TRBJ2-1; D is perhaps TRBD2 (5 bases). Trimming removed 0 bases at V and 7 bases at J, with 13 bases between. CDR1 and CDR2 from the germline V gene are MGHDK and SYGVNS. There are 15 residues in the CDR3. CDR3 in DNA: TGTGCCAGCAGTGAATACCAGCGGAATTTGAATGAGCAGTTCTTC. Residues: CASSEYQRNLNEQFF.

This chain links TRBV30 with TRBJ2-7, with D unresolved. V lost 4 bases and J 0 bases, leaving 10 bases between the germline ends. CDR3 length: 13 amino acids. Germline values: CDR1 GTSNPN, CDR2 SVGIG (reference sequence). The CDR3 DNA reads as TGTGCCTGGACGCGTCGTAGCTCCTACGAGCAGTACTTC. Translating it yields CAWTRRSSYEQYF.

The rearrangement joins TRBV9 to TRBJ1-4; 8 nucleotides match TRBD1. The CDR3 runs to 15 residues. The trim removed 4 bases at V and 3 bases at J, leaving 5 bases unmatched. The germline V gene encodes CDR1 SGDLS and CDR2 YYNGEE. The CDR3 sequence: CASSLQDRANEKLFF. The CDR3 DNA follows: TGTGCCAGCAGCTTACAGGACAGGGCTAATGAAAAACTGTTTTTT.

The gene calls are TRBV5-1 and TRBJ1-2, with 8 bases lining up with TRBD1. The junction had 5 bases not matched to a gene; V was cut back by 4 bases and J by 3 bases. The CDR3 has 14 amino acids. The germline V gene has CDR1 SGHRS and CDR2 YFSETQ. Written as DNA, the CDR3 is TGCGCCAGCAGCGCAGGGGGCGCAGACTATGGCTACACCTTC. Protein sequence: CASSAGGADYGYTF.

The chain employs TRBV4-1 and TRBJ2-2; 11 bases are shared with TRBD2. The CDR3 consists of 17 residues. J gave up 8 bases and V 4 bases, and 12 bases lay outside the gene matches. Germline CDR1 reads MGHRA; CDR2 reads YSYEKL. Written as DNA, the CDR3 is TGCGCCAGCAGCCGGCGGGGGACTAGCGGAGTCCAGGGGGAGCTGTTTTTT. Amino acid sequence: CASSRRGTSGVQGELFF.

The chain combines TRBV6-6 with TRBJ2-5; the D gene is possibly TRBD1 (5 bases). The CDR3 loop spans 11 amino acids. CDR1 MNHNY and CDR2 SVGAGI come from the germline V gene (reference sequence). V lost 7 bases and J lost 5, with 8 bases in between. CDR3 protein: CASTRGETQYF. In nucleotides, the CDR3 is TGTGCCAGCACTAGGGGTGAGACCCAGTACTTC.

The V call is TRBV30, the J call TRBJ1-4; 8 bases align to TRBD1. Germline loops: CDR1 GTSNPN, CDR2 SVGIG (reference sequence). Germline trimming cut 1 base from V and 5 bases from J; bases unmatched to any gene: 6. The length of the CDR3 is 15 residues. CDR3 residues: CAWSESDRDNEKLFF. The CDR3 DNA reads as TGTGCCTGGAGTGAATCGGACAGGGACAATGAAAAACTGTTTTTT. The entire variable domain, with the rest obtained from reference TRBV30 and TRBJ1-4, is as follows: SQTIHQWPATLVQPVGSPLSLECTVEGTSNPNLYWYRQAAGRGLQLLFYSVGIGQISSEVPQNLSASRPQDRQFILSSKKLLLSDSGFYLCAWSESDRDNEKLFFGSGTQLSVL.

The chain uses TRBV4-1 and TRBJ1-2; TRBD1 aligns across 7 bases. V gave up 4 bases and J gave up 0 bases; unmatched junction bases: 5. CDR3 length: 15 residues. The V gene's germline CDR1 is MGHRA and CDR2 YSYEKL. CDR3 sequence (DNA): TGCGCCAGCAGCCCCGACAGGGCCCCTAACTATGGCTACACCTTC. It encodes CASSPDRAPNYGYTF.

The chain carries TRBV4-1 and TRBJ1-2; weak D call: TRBD1 (5 bases). Trimming removed 4 bases from V and 6 bases from J, with 15 bases in between. The CDR3 loop spans 14 amino acids. Germline CDR1 MGHRA, CDR2 YSYEKL. The CDR3 here is CASSLRQNDNGYTF. CDR3 nucleotides: TGCGCCAGCAGCCTACGACAGAACGATAATGGCTACACCTTC.

The chain combines TRBV5-1 with TRBJ1-4; TRBD1 is a possible D gene (6 bases). Trimming removed 4 bases at V and 4 bases at J, with 14 bases between. Germline values: CDR1 SGHRS, CDR2 YFSETQ. The CDR3 covers 15 residues. This CDR3 is CASSGSTGGNEKLFF. CDR3 DNA sequence: TGCGCCAGCAGCGGATCGACAGGCGGTAATGAAAAACTGTTTTTT.

The chain employs TRBV28 and TRBJ2-5; tentatively, D is TRBD1 (5 bases). Germline V gene sequence: CDR1 MDHEN, CDR2 SYDVKM. Trimming removed 6 bases at V and 7 bases at J, with 15 bases between. This CDR3 is built from 13 residues. CDR3 nucleotide sequence: TGTGCCAGCAGCCCAACAGGATCGGGGACCCAGTACTTC. Translation: CASSPTGSGTQYF.

The V and J genes are TRBV6-1 and TRBJ2-1; the match to TRBD2 covers 9 bases. With 2 bases clipped from V and 9 bases from J, the junction kept 8 bases outside the gene matches. Germline assignment: CDR1 MNHNS and CDR2 SASEGT. This CDR3 contains 15 residues. CDR3 in DNA: TGTGCCAGCAGTGAATTTGCGGGGGGGCCGGGTGAGCAGTTCTTC. It translates to CASSEFAGGPGEQFF.

This clone was recorded only once. The rearrangement uses TRBV7-9 and TRBJ2-5; TRBD1 agrees at 8 bases. The V gene's germline CDR1 is SEHNR and CDR2 FQNEAQ (reference sequence). The CDR3 has 14 amino acids. The trim removed 1 base at V and 5 bases at J, leaving 3 bases unmatched. The CDR3 DNA reads as TGTGCCAGCAGCTTAGAGACAGGGGAGGAGACCCAGTACTTC. Protein sequence: CASSLETGEETQYF.